This section outlines one T cell receptor beta chain sequence together with its context. Its antigen remains unidentified. Per-base qualities were not stored, and no clone one base away is much larger. The source of the sample is a study of OX40 agonist ivuxolimab in advanced cancers. Regarding the complete study: Ivuxolimab was a fully human IgG2 agonistic monoclonal antibody targeting the costimulatory receptor OX40 (CD134). Intravenous ivuxolimab was administered to patients every 2 weeks at six dose levels: 0.01, 0.1, 0.3, 1.5, 3 and 10 mg/kg. Among the approximately 54 dose-escalation patients, about 19 had hepatocellular carcinoma, some 15 melanoma, 9 renal cell carcinoma and 9 head and neck cancer. The dose-escalation cohort was 80% to 90% male with a mean age of approximately 60 years, ranging from about 23 to 85. Prior anti-PD-1, anti-PD-L1 or anti-CTLA-4 therapy was permitted, and 35% to 40% of dose-escalation patients had received checkpoint inhibitors. Partial responses occurred in three dose-escalation patients, of whom one had hepatocellular carcinoma and two had cutaneous melanoma. Peripheral TCRbeta sequencing aimed to test whether ivuxolimab altered TCR sequence diversity and caused clonal T-cell expansion. The monotherapy dose-escalation portion (N ≈ 56 patients) of the phase I ivuxolimab trial is reported in the paper. General conclusions and limits of the study: At doses of 0.1 to 3.0 mg/kg, clonal expansion of both CD4+ and CD8+ T cells in blood was seen between baseline and week 6. After ivuxolimab, more expanded clones were found on average in CD8+ T cells than in CD4+ T cells. In the 0.1-3.0 mg/kg groups, partial responders were among the patients with the lowest normalized peripheral clonal expansion, particularly in CD8+ T cells. The antigen specificity of the peripheral T cells that underwent clonal expansion was not determined. Low levels of normalized T-cell clonal expansion were also seen in some patients who did not respond.

To sequence the TCRbeta CDR3 region, genomic DNA was isolated from the sorted cells. The immunoSEQ Assay was used to sequence the TCRbeta CDR3 regions. This is the immuneACCESS table as TCRdb keeps it, with only in-frame sequences that have V and J called. A part of the clones is gone; compared with another copy, unresolved V genes explain less than half, and the rest is unexplained. The sample table records over 55,000 clones; approximately 94% of these occur just once. The top ten clonotypes cover approximately 15% of the sample. The trial excluded patients who had a history of autoimmune disease or who were on systemic immunosuppression. Peripheral blood for TCR sequencing was drawn from every dose cohort at baseline, at cycle 4 day 1 and at cycle 7 day 1. The samples were drawn from a first-in-human, open-label, multicenter phase I dose-escalation trial of ivuxolimab. Adults with locally advanced or metastatic melanoma, renal cell, hepatocellular, or head and neck squamous cell carcinoma were enrolled in the trial. CD4+ and CD8+ T cells were sorted separately from peripheral blood before TCR sequencing.

Including the terminal cysteine and phenylalanine, the CDR3 comprises 16 residues. Just CDR3 DNA is preserved here, 48 bases in frame from base 1. The germline V gene yields MNHNS for CDR1 and SASEGT for CDR2. V loses 0 bases of germline sequence and J loses 3 bases, and the interval between the two ends is 15 bases. The V and J genes are TRBV6-1 and TRBJ2-7; the D gene is perhaps TRBD1, from 6 matching bases. Sample: CD4+ or CD8+ T cells sorted from blood, taken in a trial of the OX40 agonist ivuxolimab. This receptor was identified in an adult with an advanced solid tumor such as melanoma, head and neck, liver or kidney cancer. In nucleotide form, the sequence is TGTGCCAGCAGTGAAGCGCTCAGGGGCGGGTTCTACGAGCAGTACTTC. Its translation reads: CASSEALRGGFYEQYF.